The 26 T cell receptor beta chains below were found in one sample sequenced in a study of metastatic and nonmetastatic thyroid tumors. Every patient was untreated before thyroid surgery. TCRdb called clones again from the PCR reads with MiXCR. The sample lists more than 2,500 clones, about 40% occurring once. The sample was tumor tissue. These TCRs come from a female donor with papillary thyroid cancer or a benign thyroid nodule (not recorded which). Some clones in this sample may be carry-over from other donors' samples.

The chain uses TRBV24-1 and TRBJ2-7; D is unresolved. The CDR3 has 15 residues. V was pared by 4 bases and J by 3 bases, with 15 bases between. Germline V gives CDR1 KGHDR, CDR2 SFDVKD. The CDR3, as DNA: TGTGCCACCAGTGACCCCCGGCGCAGAGTCTACGAGCAGTACTTC. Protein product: CATSDPRRRVYEQYF.

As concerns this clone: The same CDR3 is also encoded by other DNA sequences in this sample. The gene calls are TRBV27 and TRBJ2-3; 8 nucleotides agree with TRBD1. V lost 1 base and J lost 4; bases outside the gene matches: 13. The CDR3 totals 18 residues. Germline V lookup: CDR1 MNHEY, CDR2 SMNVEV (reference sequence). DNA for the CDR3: TGTGCCAGCAGTTTATTATGGAAGCAGGACAGGGTCCCAGATACGCAGTATTTT. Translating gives CASSLLWKQDRVPDTQYF.

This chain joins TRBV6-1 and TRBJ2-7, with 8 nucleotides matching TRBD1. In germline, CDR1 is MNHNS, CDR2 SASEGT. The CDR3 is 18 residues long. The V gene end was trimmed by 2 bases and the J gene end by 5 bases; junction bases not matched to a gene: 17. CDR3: CASSELGGTGGGRNEQYF. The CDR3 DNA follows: TGTGCCAGCAGTGAATTGGGTGGGACAGGCGGCGGTAGAAACGAGCAGTACTTC.

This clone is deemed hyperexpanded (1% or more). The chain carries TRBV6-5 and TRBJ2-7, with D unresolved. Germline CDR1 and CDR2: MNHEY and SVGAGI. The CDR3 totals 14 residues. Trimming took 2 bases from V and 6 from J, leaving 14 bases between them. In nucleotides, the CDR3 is TGTGCCAGCAGTTACGGTTCTGGGGTGGTCGAGCAGTACTTC. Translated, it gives CASSYGSGVVEQYF.

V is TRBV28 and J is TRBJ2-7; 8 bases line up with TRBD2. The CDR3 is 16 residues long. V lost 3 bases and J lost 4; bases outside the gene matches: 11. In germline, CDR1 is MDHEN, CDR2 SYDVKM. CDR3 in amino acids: CASSFLGLDRPYEQYF. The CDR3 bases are TGTGCCAGCAGTTTTTTGGGACTAGACCGGCCTTACGAGCAGTACTTC.

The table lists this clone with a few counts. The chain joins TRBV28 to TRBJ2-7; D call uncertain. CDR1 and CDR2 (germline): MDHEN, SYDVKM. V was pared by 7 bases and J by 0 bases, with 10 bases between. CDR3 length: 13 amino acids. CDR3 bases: TGTGCCAGCAACCCCGACAACTCCTACGAGCAGTACTTC. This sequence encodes CASNPDNSYEQYF.

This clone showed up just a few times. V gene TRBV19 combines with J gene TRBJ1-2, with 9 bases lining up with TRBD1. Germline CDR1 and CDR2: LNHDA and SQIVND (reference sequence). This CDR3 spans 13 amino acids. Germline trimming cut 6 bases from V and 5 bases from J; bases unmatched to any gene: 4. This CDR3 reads CASRGTGRYGYTF. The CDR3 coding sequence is TGTGCCAGTAGAGGGACAGGGAGGTATGGCTACACCTTC.

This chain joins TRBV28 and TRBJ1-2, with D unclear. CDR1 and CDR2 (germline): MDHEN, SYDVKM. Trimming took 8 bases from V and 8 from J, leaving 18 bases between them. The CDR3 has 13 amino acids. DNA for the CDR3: TGTGCCAGCGGGGTCAATCGGGCAGAAGGCTACACCTTC. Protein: CASGVNRAEGYTF.

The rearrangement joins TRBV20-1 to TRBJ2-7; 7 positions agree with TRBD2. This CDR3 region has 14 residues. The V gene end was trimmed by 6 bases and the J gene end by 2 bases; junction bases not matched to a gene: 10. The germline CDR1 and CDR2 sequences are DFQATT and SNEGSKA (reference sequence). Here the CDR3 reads CSALLAAPPYEQYF. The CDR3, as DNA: TGCAGTGCCCTCCTAGCGGCACCTCCCTACGAGCAGTACTTC.

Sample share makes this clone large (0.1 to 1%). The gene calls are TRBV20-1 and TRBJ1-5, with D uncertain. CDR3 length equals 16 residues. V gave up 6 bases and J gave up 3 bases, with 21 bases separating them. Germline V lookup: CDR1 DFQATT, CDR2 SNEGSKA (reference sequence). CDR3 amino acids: CSARRTGKGPNQPQHF. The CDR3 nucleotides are TGCAGTGCCCGACGCACGGGTAAAGGGCCCAATCAGCCCCAGCATTTT.

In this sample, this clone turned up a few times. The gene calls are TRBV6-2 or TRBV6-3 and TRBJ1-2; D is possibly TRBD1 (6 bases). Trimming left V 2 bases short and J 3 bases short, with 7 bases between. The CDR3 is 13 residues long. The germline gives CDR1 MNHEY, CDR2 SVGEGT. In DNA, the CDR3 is TGTGCCAGCAGTTACCCAGGGGACTATGGCTACACCTTC. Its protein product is CASSYPGDYGYTF.

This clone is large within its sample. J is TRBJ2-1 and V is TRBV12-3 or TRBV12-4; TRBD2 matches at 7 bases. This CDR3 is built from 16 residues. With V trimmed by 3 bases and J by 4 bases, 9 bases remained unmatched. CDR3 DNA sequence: TGTGCCAGCAGTTTGGGGTCAGCGGGGTATTACAATGAGCAGTTCTTC. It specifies CASSLGSAGYYNEQFF.

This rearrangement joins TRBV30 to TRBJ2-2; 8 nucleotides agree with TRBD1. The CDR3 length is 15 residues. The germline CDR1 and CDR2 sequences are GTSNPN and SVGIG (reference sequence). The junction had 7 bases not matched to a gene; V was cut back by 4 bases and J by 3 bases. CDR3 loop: CAWNFQDRDTGELFF. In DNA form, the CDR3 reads TGTGCCTGGAACTTTCAGGACAGGGACACCGGGGAGCTGTTTTTT.

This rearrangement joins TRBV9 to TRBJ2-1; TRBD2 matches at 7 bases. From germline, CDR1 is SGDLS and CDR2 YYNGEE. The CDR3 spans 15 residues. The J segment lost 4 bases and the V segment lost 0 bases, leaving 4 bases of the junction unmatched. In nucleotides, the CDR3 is TGTGCCAGCAGCGTAGGGCTAGCGGTTTACAATGAGCAGTTCTTC. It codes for CASSVGLAVYNEQFF.

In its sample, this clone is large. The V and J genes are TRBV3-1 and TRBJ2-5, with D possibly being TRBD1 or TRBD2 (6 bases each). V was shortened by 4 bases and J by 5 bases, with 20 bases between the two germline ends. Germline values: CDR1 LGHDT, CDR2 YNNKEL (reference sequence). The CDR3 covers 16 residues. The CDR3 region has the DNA TGTGCCAGCAGCCTCCGAAGGGGGTCAGGAGGGGAGACCCAGTACTTC. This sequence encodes CASSLRRGSGGETQYF.

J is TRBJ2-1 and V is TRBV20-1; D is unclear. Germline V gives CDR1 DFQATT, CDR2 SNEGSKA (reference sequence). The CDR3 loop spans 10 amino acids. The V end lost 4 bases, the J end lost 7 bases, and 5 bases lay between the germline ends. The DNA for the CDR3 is TGCAGTGCTACGGAGAATGAGCAGTTCTTC. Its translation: CSATENEQFF.

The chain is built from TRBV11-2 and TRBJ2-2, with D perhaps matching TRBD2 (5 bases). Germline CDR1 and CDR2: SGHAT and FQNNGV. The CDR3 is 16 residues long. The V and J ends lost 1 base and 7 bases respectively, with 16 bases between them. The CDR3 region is CASSLGGNGINGELFF. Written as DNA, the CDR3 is TGTGCCAGCAGCTTAGGAGGGAACGGAATAAACGGGGAGCTGTTTTTT. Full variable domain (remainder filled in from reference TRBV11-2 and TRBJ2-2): EAGVAQSPRYKIIEKRQSVAFWCNPISGHATLYWYQQILGQGPKLLIQFQNNGVVDDSQLPKDRFSAERLKGVDSTLKIQPAKLEDSAVYLCASSLGGNGINGELFFGEGSRLTVL.

The CDR3 nucleotides are TGTGCCAGCAGATCAGCGGGAGGGGGCGAGCAGTACTTC. Its protein product is CASRSAGGGEQYF. The genes are TRBV11-3 and TRBJ2-7; 10 bases match TRBD2. CDR1 is SGHNT and CDR2 is YENEEA in the germline V gene. V shed 6 bases, J shed 6 bases, and the junction held 5 bases outside the gene matches. This CDR3 comprises 13 residues. The variable domain in full, with the rest retrieved from reference TRBV11-3 and TRBJ2-7, is EAGVVQSPRYKIIEKKQPVAFWCNPISGHNTLYWYLQNLGQGPELLIRYENEEAVDDSQLPKDRFSAERLKGVDSTLKIQPAELGDSAVYLCASRSAGGGEQYFGPGTRLTVT.

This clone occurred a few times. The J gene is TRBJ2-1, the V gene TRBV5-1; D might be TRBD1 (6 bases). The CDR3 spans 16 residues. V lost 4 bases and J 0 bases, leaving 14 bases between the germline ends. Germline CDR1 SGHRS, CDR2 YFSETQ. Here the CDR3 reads CASSLSDRSSYNEQFF. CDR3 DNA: TGCGCCAGCAGCCTATCAGACAGGAGCTCCTACAATGAGCAGTTCTTC. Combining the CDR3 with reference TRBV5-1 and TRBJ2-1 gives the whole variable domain KAGVTQTPRYLIKTRGQQVTLSCSPISGHRSVSWYQQTPGQGLQFLFEYFSETQRNKGNFPGRFSGRQFSNSRSEMNVSTLELGDSALYLCASSLSDRSSYNEQFFGPGTRLTVL.

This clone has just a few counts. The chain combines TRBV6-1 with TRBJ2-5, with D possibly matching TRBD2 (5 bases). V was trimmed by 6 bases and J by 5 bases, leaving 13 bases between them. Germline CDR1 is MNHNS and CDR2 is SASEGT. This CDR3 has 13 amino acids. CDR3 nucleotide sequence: TGTGCCAGCAGCCTCGAGGAGCGGGAGACCCAGTACTTC. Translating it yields CASSLEERETQYF.

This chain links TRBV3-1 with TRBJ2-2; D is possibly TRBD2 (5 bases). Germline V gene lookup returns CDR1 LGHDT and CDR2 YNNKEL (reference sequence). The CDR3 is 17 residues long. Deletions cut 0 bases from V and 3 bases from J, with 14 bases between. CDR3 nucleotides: TGTGCCAGCAGCCAAGACCCTTATAGCGCCTACACCGGGGAGCTGTTTTTT. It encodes CASSQDPYSAYTGELFF.

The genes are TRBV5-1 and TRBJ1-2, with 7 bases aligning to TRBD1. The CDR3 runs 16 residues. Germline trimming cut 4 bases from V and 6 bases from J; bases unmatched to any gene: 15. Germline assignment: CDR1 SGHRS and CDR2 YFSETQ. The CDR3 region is CASSRGTEGQTNGYTF. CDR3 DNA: TGCGCCAGCAGCCGAGGAACGGAGGGACAGACCAATGGCTACACCTTC.

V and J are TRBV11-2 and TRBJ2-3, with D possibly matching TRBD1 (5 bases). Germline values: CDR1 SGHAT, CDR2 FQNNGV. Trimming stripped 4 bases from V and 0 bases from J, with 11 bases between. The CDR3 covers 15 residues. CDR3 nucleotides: TGTGCCAGCAGCTCTCAGGGCGCTAGCACAGATACGCAGTATTTT. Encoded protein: CASSSQGASTDTQYF. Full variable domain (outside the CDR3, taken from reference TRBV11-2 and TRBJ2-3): EAGVAQSPRYKIIEKRQSVAFWCNPISGHATLYWYQQILGQGPKLLIQFQNNGVVDDSQLPKDRFSAERLKGVDSTLKIQPAKLEDSAVYLCASSSQGASTDTQYFGPGTRLTVL.

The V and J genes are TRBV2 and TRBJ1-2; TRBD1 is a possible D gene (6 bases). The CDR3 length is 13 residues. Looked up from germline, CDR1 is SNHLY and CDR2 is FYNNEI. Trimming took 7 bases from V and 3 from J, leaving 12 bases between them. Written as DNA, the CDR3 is TGTGCCAGCATTTTTCAGGGGTACTATGGCTACACCTTC. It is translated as CASIFQGYYGYTF.

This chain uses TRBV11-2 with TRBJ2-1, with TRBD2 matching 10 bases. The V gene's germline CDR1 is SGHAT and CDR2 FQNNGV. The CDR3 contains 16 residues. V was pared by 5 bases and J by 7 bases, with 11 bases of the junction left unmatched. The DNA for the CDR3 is TGTGCCAGCAGCGACCCTAGCGGGAGTCCCCAGAATGAGCAGTTCTTC. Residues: CASSDPSGSPQNEQFF.

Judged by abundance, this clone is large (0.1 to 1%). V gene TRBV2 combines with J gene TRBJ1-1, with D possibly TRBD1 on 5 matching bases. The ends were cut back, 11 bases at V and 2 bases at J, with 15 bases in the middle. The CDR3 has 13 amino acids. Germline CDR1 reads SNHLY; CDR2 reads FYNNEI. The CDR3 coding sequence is TGTGCCGGCACCATTTGGGGCAACACTGAAGCTTTCTTT. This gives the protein CAGTIWGNTEAFF.